This T cell receptor beta chain was retrieved from a study of regulatory T cells in long-lasting Graves disease. General observations from the study: New patients shared about a thousand public clonotypes, fewer than the roughly 2,700 shared by persistent patients.

The sample's time point: newly diagnosed GD, antithyroid drugs for less than 3 months. Researchers made the TCR library from RNA that was extracted from PBMCs. Ten or more counts support this clonotype. Its specificity is unknown. Germline CDR1 is SGHRS and CDR2 is YFSETQ. The V gene lost 3 bases and the J gene lost 6 bases, with 10 bases spanning the gap. This CDR3 is 13 amino acids long. Through Arm-PCR of CDR3 regions and iRepertoire HTBI primers, TCR beta libraries were built. TCRdb independently ran MiXCR on the multiplex PCR reads; one entry per CDR3 protein. Of about 400,000 distinct CDR3 sequences listed, roughly 16% are singletons. These data were likewise used in another study, on T cells in Graves' hyperthyroidism and ophthalmopathy. That study reports: The hyperthyroidism was newly diagnosed and had lasted under 2 months; the patients were aged 18 to 65. Ophthalmopathy, as predicted by the model, came a median roughly 6.8 months after the prediction.

The sequencing used peripheral blood mononuclear cells (PBMCs), collected at new diagnosis, from a patient treated with antithyroid drugs. The chain carries TRBV5-1 and TRBJ2-1, with a weak D call TRBD1 (6 bases). This receptor was identified in a woman aged 18-29 years with Graves disease. This CDR3 reads CASSSTGLNEQFF. The CDR3 DNA reads as TGCGCCAGCAGCTCTACAGGGCTCAATGAGCAGTTCTTC. Full variable domain (remainder filled in from reference TRBV5-1 and TRBJ2-1): KAGVTQTPRYLIKTRGQQVTLSCSPISGHRSVSWYQQTPGQGLQFLFEYFSETQRNKGNFPGRFSGRQFSNSRSEMNVSTLELGDSALYLCASSSTGLNEQFFGPGTRLTVL.